Described below is a single T cell receptor beta chain sequence and its context. Its target is not known. This sample stems from a study of shared clonotypes between healthy human individuals. Looking at the study overall: The donors, a couple of women and a few men, were aged 18 to 49. Study-wide results and limits: When compared with the clonotypes that were shared by all four sorted-subset donors, the non-shared clonotypes turned out to have lower generation probabilities.

Profiling relied on immunoSEQ multiplex PCR, and the TCRdb table lists in-frame clones only, not all of them. The repertoire includes about 980,000 clones, around 80% of them detected once, and around 1.5% sits in the top ten. The receptor comes from a man younger than 30 in good health. Sequencing was performed on memory CD4+ T cells sorted from blood. Regarding subset: CD45RA-negative fraction.

The CDR3 sequence: CASSEGGLAGTEQFF. The CDR3 DNA reads as TGTGCCAGCAGTGAAGGGGGTCTAGCGGGAACGGAGCAGTTCTTC. The chain employs TRBV2 and TRBJ2-1; 9 bases agree with TRBD2. V dropped 1 base and J dropped 10; count of bases not matched to a gene: 8. The germline V gene encodes CDR1 SNHLY and CDR2 FYNNEI. This CDR3 comprises 15 residues.